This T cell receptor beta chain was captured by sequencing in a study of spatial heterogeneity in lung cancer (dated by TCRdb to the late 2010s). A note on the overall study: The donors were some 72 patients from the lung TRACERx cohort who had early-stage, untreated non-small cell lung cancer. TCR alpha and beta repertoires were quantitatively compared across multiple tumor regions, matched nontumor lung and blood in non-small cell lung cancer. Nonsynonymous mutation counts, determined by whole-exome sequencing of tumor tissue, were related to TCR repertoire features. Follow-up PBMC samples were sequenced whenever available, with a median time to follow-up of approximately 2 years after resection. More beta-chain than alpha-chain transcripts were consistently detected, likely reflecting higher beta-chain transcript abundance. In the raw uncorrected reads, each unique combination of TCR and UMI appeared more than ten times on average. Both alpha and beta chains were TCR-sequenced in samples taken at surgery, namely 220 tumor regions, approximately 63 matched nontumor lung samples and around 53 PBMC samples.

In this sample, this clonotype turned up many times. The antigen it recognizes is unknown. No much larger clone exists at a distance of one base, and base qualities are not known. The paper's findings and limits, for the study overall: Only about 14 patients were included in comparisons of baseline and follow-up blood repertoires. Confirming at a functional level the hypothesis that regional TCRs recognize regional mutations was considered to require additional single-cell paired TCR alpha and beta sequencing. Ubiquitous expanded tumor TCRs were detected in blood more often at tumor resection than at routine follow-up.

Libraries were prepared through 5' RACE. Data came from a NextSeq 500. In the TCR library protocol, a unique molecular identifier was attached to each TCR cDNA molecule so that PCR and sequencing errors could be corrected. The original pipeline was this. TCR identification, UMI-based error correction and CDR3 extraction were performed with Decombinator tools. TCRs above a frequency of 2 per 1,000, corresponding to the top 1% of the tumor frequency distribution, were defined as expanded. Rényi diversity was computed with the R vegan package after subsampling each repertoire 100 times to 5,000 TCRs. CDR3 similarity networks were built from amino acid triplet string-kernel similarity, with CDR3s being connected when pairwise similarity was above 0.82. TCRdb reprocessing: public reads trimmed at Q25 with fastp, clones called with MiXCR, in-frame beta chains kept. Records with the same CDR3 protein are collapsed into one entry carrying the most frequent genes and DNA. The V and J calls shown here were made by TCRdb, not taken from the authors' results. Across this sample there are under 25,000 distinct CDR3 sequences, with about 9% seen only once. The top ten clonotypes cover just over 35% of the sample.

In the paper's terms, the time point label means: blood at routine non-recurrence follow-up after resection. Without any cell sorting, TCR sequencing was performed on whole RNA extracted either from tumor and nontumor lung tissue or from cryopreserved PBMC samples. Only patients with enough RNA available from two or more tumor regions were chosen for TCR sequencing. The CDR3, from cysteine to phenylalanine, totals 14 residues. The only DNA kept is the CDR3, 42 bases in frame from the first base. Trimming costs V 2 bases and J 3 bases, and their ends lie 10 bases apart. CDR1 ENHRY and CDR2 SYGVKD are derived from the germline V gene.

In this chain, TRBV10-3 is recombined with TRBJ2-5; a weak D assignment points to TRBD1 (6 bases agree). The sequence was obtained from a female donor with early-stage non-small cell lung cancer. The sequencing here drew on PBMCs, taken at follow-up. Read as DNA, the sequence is TGTGCCATCAGTGAGAGAACAGGGAAAGAGACCCAGTACTTC. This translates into CAISERTGKETQYF.